This is a list of T cell receptor beta chains from one sample in a study of T cell responses to AZD1222 COVID-19 vaccine. Here immunoSEQ multiplex PCR was the method, and the copy in TCRdb shows in-frame clones only, minus some. The sample lists 100,000 to 140,000 clones, nearly 90% occurring once. Sequences were derived from peripheral blood, sampled 28 days after the second AZD1222 dose. These receptor sequences come from an adult who received the AZD1222 COVID-19 vaccine. Both conserved end residues are trimmed from each CDR3. The D gene is left open where the match is weak. Expanded clones get a size class; other rows say once, few or many, or leave the size out.

size | D | V | CDR3
once | TRBD1 | TRBV28 | ASSSGQALSEEQY
few | TRBD1 | TRBV29-1 | SGLRGRYGYT
NA | NA | TRBV6-1 | ASSEGRGQPQH
NA | NA | TRBV5-1 | ASSLEGNRHTQY
once | TRBD1 | TRBV7-9 | ASSQGAPNEKLF
NA | TRBD2 | TRBV14 | ASSQGVTSGGPNWSYNEQF
NA | NA | TRBV7-9 | ASSLGQGDLLNQPQH
NA | NA | TRBV12-3/TRBV12-4 | ASSSRDRNTIY
NA | NA | TRBV4-3 | ASSQDPASSYEQY
once | NA | TRBV12-3/TRBV12-4 | ASRKTEGVTQY
NA | TRBD1 | TRBV7-2 | ASSLAQGQGSEAF
once | NA | TRBV27 | ASSDNQGFHNEQF
NA | TRBD1 | TRBV9 | ASSTQTGPYEQY
NA | TRBD2 | TRBV4-2 | ASSPRLAGGLSDTQY
NA | NA | TRBV25-1 | ASSEGSETGYT
once | NA | TRBV6-5 | ASSLGLGGEKLF
NA | NA | TRBV5-8 | ASSLKQGTQY
NA | NA | TRBV6-5 | ASSYSSSNPYEQY
NA | NA | TRBV7-2 | ASSFNGAEYYEQY
NA | TRBD1 | TRBV6-5 | ASRPTGGSNQPQH
NA | TRBD1 | TRBV19 | ASRRDSYQPQH
NA | TRBD1 | TRBV14 | ASIPRQGVGQPQH